The next 30 T cell receptor beta chains were all read from a single sample in a study of blood T cell repertoires in COVID-19. Data came from immunoSEQ multiplex PCR; TCRdb stores just in-frame clones and leaves some out. The sample yields fewer than 350,000 clones, roughly 89% seen once. The sequenced material came from PBMCs or T cells enriched from blood (not recorded which). Source of these receptors: a man aged 55 to 70 who had recovered from COVID-19.

The gene calls are TRBV5-1 and TRBJ2-3, with D perhaps TRBD2 (5 bases). Trimming left V 5 bases short and J 1 base short, with 20 bases between. CDR1 and CDR2 (germline): SGHRS, YFSETQ. CDR3 length equals 17 residues. The CDR3 DNA sequence: TGCGCCAGCAGGATAGCGTCGGGGAGTTTGGGCACAGATACGCAGTATTTT. Translation gives CASRIASGSLGTDTQYF.

In this sample, this clone turned up once. This chain uses TRBV24-1 with TRBJ2-3, with 14 bases that match TRBD2. Germline V gives CDR1 KGHDR, CDR2 SFDVKD. This CDR3 comprises 20 residues. With 2 bases clipped from V and 0 bases from J, the junction kept 9 bases outside the gene matches. The CDR3 DNA sequence: TGTGCCACCAGTGATTATGGCGGACTAGCGGGAGGAGATAGCACAGATACGCAGTATTTT. It translates to CATSDYGGLAGGDSTDTQYF.

This clone was counted once. The same CDR3 arises from other DNA sequences in this sample as well. The rearrangement joins TRBV5-1 to TRBJ2-7; D unresolved. There are 14 residues in the CDR3. V was cut by 1 base and J by 0 bases, with 8 bases left in between. Germline-derived CDR1 and CDR2 are SGHRS and YFSETQ. The CDR3 DNA reads as TGCGCCAGCAGCTTGCGCGATAGCTCCTACGAGCAGTACTTC. Protein: CASSLRDSSYEQYF.

V and J are TRBV5-1 and TRBJ2-7; 13 bases agree with TRBD2. The trim removed 4 bases at V and 4 bases at J, leaving 5 bases unmatched. The CDR3 totals 15 residues. Looked up from germline, CDR1 is SGHRS and CDR2 is YFSETQ. Here the CDR3 reads CASSPRTSGSYEQYF. For the CDR3, the DNA is TGCGCCAGCAGCCCCAGGACTAGCGGGAGTTACGAGCAGTACTTC.

This rearrangement joins TRBV5-1 to TRBJ2-2, with D possibly TRBD2 on 6 matching bases. CDR3 size: 16 residues. The V end was cut by 4 bases, the J end by 6 bases, with 19 bases between. Germline loops: CDR1 SGHRS, CDR2 YFSETQ. The CDR3 is CASSREIGGSSGELFF. CDR3 DNA sequence: TGCGCCAGCAGCCGCGAAATTGGGGGGAGCTCCGGGGAGCTGTTTTTT.

The rearrangement links TRBV28 to TRBJ1-2; TRBD1 is a possible D gene (5 bases). This CDR3 contains 19 residues. Germline loops: CDR1 MDHEN, CDR2 SYDVKM. V was clipped by 6 bases and J by 4 bases, with 30 bases between them. CDR3 coding DNA: TGTGCCAGCAGCTTCTCCTCTCTCGGGGGAGAGGGGCCCGTCTATGGCTACACCTTC. Protein sequence: CASSFSSLGGEGPVYGYTF.

This clone occurred once. The chain employs TRBV9 and TRBJ2-7, with D perhaps matching TRBD1 (6 bases). The CDR3 contains 15 residues. Germline-derived CDR1 and CDR2 are SGDLS and YYNGEE. V was clipped by 2 bases and J by 3 bases, with 15 bases between them. Written as DNA, the CDR3 is TGTGCCAGCAGCGTCGGGACATCGAATGGCTACGAGCAGTACTTC. It yields the protein CASSVGTSNGYEQYF.

The V gene is TRBV19, the J gene TRBJ2-4, with 7 bases identical to TRBD2. The germline CDR1 and CDR2 sequences are LNHDA and SQIVND (reference sequence). The CDR3 loop spans 16 amino acids. With V trimmed by 3 bases and J by 6 bases, 11 bases remained unmatched. CDR3: CASSIAVRDYPNIQYF. CDR3 in DNA: TGTGCCAGTAGTATCGCCGTCCGGGACTACCCAAACATTCAGTACTTC.

This clone was seen more than once but under ten times. This chain links TRBV12-3 or TRBV12-4 with TRBJ1-1; no reliable D call. The CDR3 length is 13 residues. V lost 4 bases to trimming and J lost 1 base, with 7 bases between them. CDR3 coding DNA: TGTGCCAGCAGTTCCTATAGGAACACTGAAGCTTTCTTT. It is translated as CASSSYRNTEAFF.

This clone appeared a single time. This chain connects TRBV9 to TRBJ2-5; perhaps TRBD1 as D (6 bases). The CDR3 is 16 amino acids. CDR1 is SGDLS and CDR2 is YYNGEE in the germline V gene. V was pared by 0 bases and J by 1 base, with 13 bases between. CDR3 sequence (DNA): TGTGCCAGCAGCGTAGAGGGTGAGGGGGTCCAAGAGACCCAGTACTTC. As protein: CASSVEGEGVQETQYF.

This chain joins TRBV18 and TRBJ2-3; tentatively, D is TRBD1 (6 bases). The CDR3 has 15 residues. Germline V gene data show CDR1 as KGHSH and CDR2 as LQKENI. V was cut by 3 bases and J by 0 bases, with 10 bases left in between. The DNA for the CDR3 is TGTGCCAGCTCACCGGGGGCCCCTAGCACAGATACGCAGTATTTT. Its protein is CASSPGAPSTDTQYF. The complete variable domain, with remaining parts taken from reference TRBV18 and TRBJ2-3, reads NAGVMQNPRHLVRRRGQEARLRCSPMKGHSHVYWYRQLPEEGLKFMVYLQKENIIDESGMPKERFSAEFPKEGPSILRIQQVVRGDSAAYFCASSPGAPSTDTQYFGPGTRLTVL.

The genes are TRBV28 and TRBJ1-3; D might be TRBD1 (6 bases). CDR3 length: 13 amino acids. Germline V lookup: CDR1 MDHEN, CDR2 SYDVKM. Trimming removed 5 bases from V and 2 bases from J, with 7 bases in between. CDR3 region: CASSRTAGNTIYF. The CDR3 DNA follows: TGTGCCAGCAGTCGGACAGCTGGAAACACCATATATTTT.

This chain links TRBV27 with TRBJ2-1; the match to TRBD2 covers 9 bases. After removal of 3 bases from V and 7 bases from J, the junction contained 7 bases not matched to a gene. The CDR3 is 15 residues long. Germline V gene sequence: CDR1 MNHEY, CDR2 SMNVEV (reference sequence). CDR3 nucleotide sequence: TGTGCCAGCAGTTTTCTAGCGGGACGTTCGAATGAGCAGTTCTTC. Protein: CASSFLAGRSNEQFF.

V usage is TRBV10-1 and J usage is TRBJ1-1; 10 nucleotides line up with TRBD1. The CDR3 runs to 16 residues. The V gene's germline CDR1 is WNHNN and CDR2 SYGVQD (reference sequence). V shed 3 bases and J 1 base; nucleotides not matched to a gene: 5. The CDR3 nucleotides are TGCGCCAGCAGTGAAGGGACAGGGGACAGGAACACTGAAGCTTTCTTT. It codes for CASSEGTGDRNTEAFF.

The chain uses TRBV6-1 and TRBJ1-2; 8 bases are shared with TRBD1. This CDR3 comprises 14 residues. CDR1 and CDR2 (germline): MNHNS, SASEGT. V was clipped by 1 base and J by 8 bases; unmatched bases: 6. This chain's CDR3 is CASSEGQGAGGYTF. The CDR3, as DNA: TGTGCCAGCAGTGAAGGGCAGGGGGCGGGAGGCTACACCTTC.

This chain uses TRBV10-3 with TRBJ2-1; the match to TRBD2 covers 15 bases. This CDR3 has 20 residues. V trimming: 0 bases; J trimming: 0 bases; junction bases outside the gene matches: 6. Germline CDR1 reads ENHRY; CDR2 reads SYGVKD. The CDR3 DNA sequence: TGTGCCATCAGTGAGTCAAAGGGACTAGCGGGAGGAAACTCCTACAATGAGCAGTTCTTC. Translation: CAISESKGLAGGNSYNEQFF.

The CDR3 is CASSLYRERNTEAFF. The CDR3 DNA is TGTGCCAGCAGCCTTTACAGGGAAAGGAACACTGAAGCTTTCTTT. V and J are TRBV3-1 (or the pseudogene TRBV3-2) and TRBJ1-1; D perhaps matches TRBD1 (6 bases). Trimming pared 4 bases from V and 1 base from J, leaving 13 bases between. The V gene's germline CDR1 is LGHDT and CDR2 YNNKEL (reference sequence). The CDR3 contains 15 residues.

V and J are TRBV5-4 and TRBJ1-1, with D maybe TRBD1 (5 bases). Trimming removed 2 bases at V and 0 bases at J, with 14 bases between. The CDR3 covers 16 residues. Germline CDR1 reads SGHNT; CDR2 reads YYREEE (reference sequence). Written as DNA, the CDR3 is TGTGCCAGCAGCTTCTCCAGGGCCCAAGTGAACACTGAAGCTTTCTTT. Translation gives CASSFSRAQVNTEAFF.

The chain carries TRBV4-2 and TRBJ2-7; TRBD2 might be the D (6 bases). Germline V gives CDR1 LGHNA, CDR2 YNFKEQ. The CDR3 contains 12 residues. The ends were cut back, 3 bases at V and 4 bases at J, with 7 bases in the middle. This CDR3 is CASSQGTYEQYF. CDR3 nucleotide sequence: TGTGCCAGCAGCCAGGGGACTTACGAGCAGTACTTC.

This chain uses TRBV11-3 with TRBJ2-4; 9 nucleotides agree with TRBD1. Germline V lookup: CDR1 SGHNT, CDR2 YENEEA. The CDR3 has 16 residues. The J segment lost 5 bases and the V segment lost 1 base, leaving 6 bases of the junction unmatched. The CDR3 DNA follows: TGTGCCAGCAGCTTAGGACAGGGGGAACCCGAAAACATTCAGTACTTC. Encoded protein: CASSLGQGEPENIQYF.

The chain uses TRBV5-4 and TRBJ2-1; TRBD2 matches at 12 bases. J was trimmed by 7 bases and V by 5 bases; bases with no gene match: 7. Looked up from germline, CDR1 is SGHNT and CDR2 is YYREEE (reference sequence). The CDR3 spans 15 residues. The CDR3: CASSPGTSGLNEQFF. CDR3 nucleotide sequence: TGTGCCAGCAGTCCCGGGACTAGCGGGCTGAATGAGCAGTTCTTC.

This clone was seen just once. The gene calls are TRBV5-1 and TRBJ2-1; D might be TRBD1 (5 bases). V was clipped by 0 bases and J by 8 bases, with 18 bases between them. Germline V gene sequence: CDR1 SGHRS, CDR2 YFSETQ. The CDR3 is made up of 16 amino acids. The CDR3 reads CASSLGWGGERDEQFF. The CDR3 DNA sequence: TGCGCCAGCAGCTTGGGCTGGGGCGGAGAAAGGGATGAGCAGTTCTTC.

The chain joins TRBV5-1 to TRBJ2-1; weak D call: TRBD2 (6 bases). V lost 4 bases to trimming and J lost 4 bases, with 15 bases between them. The CDR3 contains 15 residues. Germline CDR1 reads SGHRS; CDR2 reads YFSETQ. CDR3 sequence: CASSPTPGEYNEQFF. In DNA form, the CDR3 reads TGCGCCAGCAGCCCGACACCGGGAGAATACAATGAGCAGTTCTTC.

The chain couples TRBV12-3 or TRBV12-4 to TRBJ2-2; D uncertain. This CDR3 is built from 12 residues. Trimming took off 7 bases at V and 5 bases at J, with 8 bases between the two ends. The CDR3 sequence is CASIRRTGELFF. CDR3 nucleotide sequence: TGTGCCAGCATCCGGCGGACCGGGGAGCTGTTTTTT.

The chain uses TRBV2 and TRBJ1-2; a possible D gene is TRBD1 (5 bases). The CDR3 is 12 amino acids. Trimming pared 8 bases from V and 6 bases from J, leaving 13 bases between. The germline gives CDR1 SNHLY, CDR2 FYNNEI. DNA for the CDR3: TGTGCCAGCGGGAGGGGTTTCAATGGCTACACCTTC. Its translation is CASGRGFNGYTF.

The gene calls are TRBV7-2 and TRBJ1-2; TRBD1 matches 8 bases. Germline assignment: CDR1 SGHTA and CDR2 FQGNSA. The junction had 4 bases not matched to a gene; V was cut back by 4 bases and J by 3 bases. The CDR3 length is 14 residues. The CDR3 DNA follows: TGTGCCAGCAGCTCTAGACAGGGGTACTATGGCTACACCTTC. It encodes CASSSRQGYYGYTF.

Only one count was recorded for this clone. V is TRBV5-4 and J is TRBJ1-2, with no clear D. The CDR3 sequence is 15 residues long. The V end lost 4 bases, the J end lost 8 bases, and 21 bases lay between the germline ends. Germline assignment: CDR1 SGHNT and CDR2 YYREEE (reference sequence). The CDR3: CASSRPDWSVEGYTF. The CDR3, as DNA: TGTGCCAGCAGCAGGCCGGACTGGAGCGTGGAGGGCTACACCTTC.

V is TRBV5-1 and J is TRBJ2-7, with 7 bases aligning to TRBD1. Losses at the gene ends were 2 bases for V and 0 bases for J; bases not matched to a gene: 8. This CDR3 spans 16 amino acids. CDR1 and CDR2 from the germline V gene are SGHRS and YFSETQ. CDR3 loop: CASSLNPGQSSYEQYF. In DNA, the CDR3 is TGCGCCAGCAGCTTAAATCCGGGACAGAGCTCCTACGAGCAGTACTTC.

The chain uses TRBV5-4 and TRBJ1-2; D is uncertain. The length of the CDR3 is 15 residues. Germline assignment: CDR1 SGHNT and CDR2 YYREEE (reference sequence). The V and J ends lost 0 bases and 3 bases respectively, with 12 bases between them. CDR3 sequence: CASSLVATLDYGYTF. CDR3 DNA: TGTGCCAGCAGCTTGGTGGCGACTTTGGACTATGGCTACACCTTC.

This clone was found once. The chain links TRBV7-3 to TRBJ2-1; possibly TRBD1 for D (7 bases). This CDR3 comprises 15 residues. Germline V gene sequence: CDR1 SGHTA, CDR2 FQGTGA. V lost 7 bases and J lost 1, with 14 bases in between. In DNA form, the CDR3 reads TGTGCCAGCACCCCCCAGGGGGGATCCTACAATGAGCAGTTCTTC. Protein sequence: CASTPQGGSYNEQFF.